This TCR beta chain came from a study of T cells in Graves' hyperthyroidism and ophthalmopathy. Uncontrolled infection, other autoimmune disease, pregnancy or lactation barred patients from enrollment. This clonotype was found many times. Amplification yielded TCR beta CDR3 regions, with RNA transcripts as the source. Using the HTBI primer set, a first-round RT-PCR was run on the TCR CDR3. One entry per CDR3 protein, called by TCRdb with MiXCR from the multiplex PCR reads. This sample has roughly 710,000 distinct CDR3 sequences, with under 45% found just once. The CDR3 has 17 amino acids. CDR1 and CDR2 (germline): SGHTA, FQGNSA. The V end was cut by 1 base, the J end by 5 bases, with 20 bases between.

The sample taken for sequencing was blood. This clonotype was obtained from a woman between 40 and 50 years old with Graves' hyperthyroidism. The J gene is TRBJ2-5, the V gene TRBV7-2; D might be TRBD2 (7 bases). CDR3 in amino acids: CASSLVQGGLFSETQYF. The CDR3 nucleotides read TGTGCCAGCAGCTTAGTACAGGGAGGGCTTTTTTCGGAGACCCAGTACTTC.